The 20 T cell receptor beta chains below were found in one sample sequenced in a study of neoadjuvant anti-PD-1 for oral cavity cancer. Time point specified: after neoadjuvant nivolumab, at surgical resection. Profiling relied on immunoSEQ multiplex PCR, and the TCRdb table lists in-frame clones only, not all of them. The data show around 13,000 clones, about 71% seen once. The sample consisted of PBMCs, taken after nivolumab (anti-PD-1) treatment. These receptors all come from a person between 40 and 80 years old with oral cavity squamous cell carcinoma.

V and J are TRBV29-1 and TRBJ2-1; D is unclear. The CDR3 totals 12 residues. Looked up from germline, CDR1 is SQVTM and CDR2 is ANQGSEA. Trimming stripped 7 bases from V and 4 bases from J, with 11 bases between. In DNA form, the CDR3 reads TGCAGCGGTACCTCAGCGTACAATGAGCAGTTCTTC. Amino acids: CSGTSAYNEQFF.

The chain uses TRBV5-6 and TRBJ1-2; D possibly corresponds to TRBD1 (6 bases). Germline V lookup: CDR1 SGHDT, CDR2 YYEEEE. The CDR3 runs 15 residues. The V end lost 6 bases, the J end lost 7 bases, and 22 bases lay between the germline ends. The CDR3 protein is CASITGRGLSAGYTF. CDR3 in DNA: TGTGCCAGCATCACCGGCAGGGGTTTATCGGCTGGCTACACCTTC.

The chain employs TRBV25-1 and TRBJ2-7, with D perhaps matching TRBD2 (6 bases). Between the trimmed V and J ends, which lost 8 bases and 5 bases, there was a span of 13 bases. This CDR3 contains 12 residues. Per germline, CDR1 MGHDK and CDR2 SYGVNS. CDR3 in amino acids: CASGWRAHEQYF. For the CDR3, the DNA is TGTGCCAGCGGATGGAGGGCACACGAGCAGTACTTC.

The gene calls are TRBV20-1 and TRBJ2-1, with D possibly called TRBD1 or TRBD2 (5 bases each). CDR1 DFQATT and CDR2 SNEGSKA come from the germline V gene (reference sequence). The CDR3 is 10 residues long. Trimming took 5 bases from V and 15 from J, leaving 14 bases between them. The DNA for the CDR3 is TGCAGTGCTGAGGGACCTACAGTGTTCTTC. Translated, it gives CSAEGPTVFF.

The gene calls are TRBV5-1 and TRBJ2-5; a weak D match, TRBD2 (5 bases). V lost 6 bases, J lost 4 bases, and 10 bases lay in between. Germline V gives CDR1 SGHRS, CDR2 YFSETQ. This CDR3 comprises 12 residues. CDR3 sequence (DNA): TGCGCCAGCACCTCTGGGAGAGAGACCCAGTACTTC. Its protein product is CASTSGRETQYF.

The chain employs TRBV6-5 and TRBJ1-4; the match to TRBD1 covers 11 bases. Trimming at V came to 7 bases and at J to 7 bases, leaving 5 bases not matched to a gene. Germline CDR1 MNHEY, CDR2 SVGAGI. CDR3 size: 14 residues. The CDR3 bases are TGTGCCAGCAAGGGTGGGACAGGGGGTGAAAAACTGTTTTTT. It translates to CASKGGTGGEKLFF.

CDR3 residues: CASSYGLAGPQFF. The CDR3 nucleotides read TGTGCCAGCAGTTACGGGCTAGCGGGACCACAGTTCTTC. This rearrangement joins TRBV6-5 to TRBJ2-1; the match to TRBD2 covers 9 bases. V lost 2 bases to trimming and J lost 13 bases; unmatched junction nucleotides: 6. The CDR3 contains 13 residues. Germline V lookup: CDR1 MNHEY, CDR2 SVGAGI.

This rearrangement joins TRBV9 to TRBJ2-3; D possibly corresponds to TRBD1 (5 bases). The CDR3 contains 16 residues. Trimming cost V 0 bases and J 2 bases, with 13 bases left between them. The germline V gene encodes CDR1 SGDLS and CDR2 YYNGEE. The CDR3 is CASSVDGLGDTDTQYF. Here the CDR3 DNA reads TGTGCCAGCAGCGTAGATGGGCTAGGGGACACAGATACGCAGTATTTT.

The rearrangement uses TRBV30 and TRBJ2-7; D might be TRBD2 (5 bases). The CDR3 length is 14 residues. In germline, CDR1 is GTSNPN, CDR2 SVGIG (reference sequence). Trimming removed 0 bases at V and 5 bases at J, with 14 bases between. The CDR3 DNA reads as TGTGCCTGGAGTGTACCCGGGATGCAAAACGAGCAGTACTTC. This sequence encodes CAWSVPGMQNEQYF. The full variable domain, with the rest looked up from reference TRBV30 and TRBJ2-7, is SQTIHQWPATLVQPVGSPLSLECTVEGTSNPNLYWYRQAAGRGLQLLFYSVGIGQISSEVPQNLSASRPQDRQFILSSKKLLLSDSGFYLCAWSVPGMQNEQYFGPGTRLTVT.

For the CDR3, the DNA is TGCGCCAGCAGCCTGGACGGGGGGACAGGCTATGGCTACACCTTC. Translated, it gives CASSLDGGTGYGYTF. The rearrangement uses TRBV5-1 and TRBJ1-2; 8 nucleotides align to TRBD1. Germline CDR1 SGHRS, CDR2 YFSETQ. This CDR3 has 15 residues. J gave up 4 bases and V 4 bases, and 9 bases lay outside the gene matches.

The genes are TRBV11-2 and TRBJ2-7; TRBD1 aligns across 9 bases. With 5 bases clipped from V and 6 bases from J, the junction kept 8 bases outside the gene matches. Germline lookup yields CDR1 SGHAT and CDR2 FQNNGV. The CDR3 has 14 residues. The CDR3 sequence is CASSPQGATREQYF. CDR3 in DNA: TGTGCCAGCAGCCCACAGGGGGCCACGCGCGAGCAGTACTTC.

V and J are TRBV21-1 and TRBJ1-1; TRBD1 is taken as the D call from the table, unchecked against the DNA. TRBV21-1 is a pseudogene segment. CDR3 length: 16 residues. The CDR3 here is CASSKLGQVVDTEAFF. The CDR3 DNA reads TGTGCCAGCAGCAAATTAGGCCAGGTGGTAGACACTGAAGCTTTCTTT.

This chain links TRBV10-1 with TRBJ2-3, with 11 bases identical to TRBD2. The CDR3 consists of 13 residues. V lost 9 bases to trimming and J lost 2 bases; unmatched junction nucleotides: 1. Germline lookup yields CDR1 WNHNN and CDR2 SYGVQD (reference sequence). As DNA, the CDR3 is TGCGCCAGTAGCGGGAGGGCCACAGATACGCAGTATTTT. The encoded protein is CASSGRATDTQYF.

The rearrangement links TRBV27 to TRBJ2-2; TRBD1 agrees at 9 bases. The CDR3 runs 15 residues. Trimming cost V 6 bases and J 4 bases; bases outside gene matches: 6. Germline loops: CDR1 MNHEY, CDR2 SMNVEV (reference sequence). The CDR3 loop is CASRGTGQPTGELFF. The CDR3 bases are TGTGCCAGCAGAGGGACAGGGCAACCCACCGGGGAGCTGTTTTTT.

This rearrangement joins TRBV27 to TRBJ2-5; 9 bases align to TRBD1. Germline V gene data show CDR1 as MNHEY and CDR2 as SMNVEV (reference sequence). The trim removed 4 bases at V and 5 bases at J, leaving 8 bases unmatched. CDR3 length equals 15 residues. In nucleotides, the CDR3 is TGTGCCAGCAGTTATGGACAGGGGCTTTGGGAGACCCAGTACTTC. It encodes CASSYGQGLWETQYF.

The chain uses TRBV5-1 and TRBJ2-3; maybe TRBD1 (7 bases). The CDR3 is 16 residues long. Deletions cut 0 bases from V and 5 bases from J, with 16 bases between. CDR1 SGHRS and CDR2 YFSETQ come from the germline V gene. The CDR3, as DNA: TGCGCCAGCAGCTTGGCCGTGAGACAGGGAGGAGATACGCAGTATTTT. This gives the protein CASSLAVRQGGDTQYF.

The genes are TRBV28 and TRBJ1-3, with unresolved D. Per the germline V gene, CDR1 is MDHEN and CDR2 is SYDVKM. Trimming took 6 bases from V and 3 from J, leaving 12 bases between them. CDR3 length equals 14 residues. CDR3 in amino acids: CASSLGSFGNTIYF. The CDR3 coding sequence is TGTGCCAGCAGCCTAGGGAGTTTTGGAAACACCATATATTTT.

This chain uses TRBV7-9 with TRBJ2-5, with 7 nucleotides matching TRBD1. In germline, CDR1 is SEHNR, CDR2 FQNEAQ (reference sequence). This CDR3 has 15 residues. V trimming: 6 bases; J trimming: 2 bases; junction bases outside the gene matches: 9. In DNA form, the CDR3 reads TGTGCCAGCAGTAATACTCCAGGGGGACAAGAGACCCAGTACTTC. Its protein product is CASSNTPGGQETQYF.

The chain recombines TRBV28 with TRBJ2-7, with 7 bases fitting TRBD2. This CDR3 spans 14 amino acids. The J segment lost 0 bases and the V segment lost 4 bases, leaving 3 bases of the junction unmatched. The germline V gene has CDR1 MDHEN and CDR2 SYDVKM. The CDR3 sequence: CASSSQRDSYEQYF. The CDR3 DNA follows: TGTGCCAGCAGTTCCCAGCGGGACTCCTACGAGCAGTACTTC.

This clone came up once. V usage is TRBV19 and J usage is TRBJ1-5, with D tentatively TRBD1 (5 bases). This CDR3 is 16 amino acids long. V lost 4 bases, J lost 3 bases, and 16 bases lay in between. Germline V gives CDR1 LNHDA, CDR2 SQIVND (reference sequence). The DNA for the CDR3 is TGTGCCAGTAGTAAACAAGACAGATTCCTCAATCAGCCCCAGCATTTT. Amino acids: CASSKQDRFLNQPQHF.